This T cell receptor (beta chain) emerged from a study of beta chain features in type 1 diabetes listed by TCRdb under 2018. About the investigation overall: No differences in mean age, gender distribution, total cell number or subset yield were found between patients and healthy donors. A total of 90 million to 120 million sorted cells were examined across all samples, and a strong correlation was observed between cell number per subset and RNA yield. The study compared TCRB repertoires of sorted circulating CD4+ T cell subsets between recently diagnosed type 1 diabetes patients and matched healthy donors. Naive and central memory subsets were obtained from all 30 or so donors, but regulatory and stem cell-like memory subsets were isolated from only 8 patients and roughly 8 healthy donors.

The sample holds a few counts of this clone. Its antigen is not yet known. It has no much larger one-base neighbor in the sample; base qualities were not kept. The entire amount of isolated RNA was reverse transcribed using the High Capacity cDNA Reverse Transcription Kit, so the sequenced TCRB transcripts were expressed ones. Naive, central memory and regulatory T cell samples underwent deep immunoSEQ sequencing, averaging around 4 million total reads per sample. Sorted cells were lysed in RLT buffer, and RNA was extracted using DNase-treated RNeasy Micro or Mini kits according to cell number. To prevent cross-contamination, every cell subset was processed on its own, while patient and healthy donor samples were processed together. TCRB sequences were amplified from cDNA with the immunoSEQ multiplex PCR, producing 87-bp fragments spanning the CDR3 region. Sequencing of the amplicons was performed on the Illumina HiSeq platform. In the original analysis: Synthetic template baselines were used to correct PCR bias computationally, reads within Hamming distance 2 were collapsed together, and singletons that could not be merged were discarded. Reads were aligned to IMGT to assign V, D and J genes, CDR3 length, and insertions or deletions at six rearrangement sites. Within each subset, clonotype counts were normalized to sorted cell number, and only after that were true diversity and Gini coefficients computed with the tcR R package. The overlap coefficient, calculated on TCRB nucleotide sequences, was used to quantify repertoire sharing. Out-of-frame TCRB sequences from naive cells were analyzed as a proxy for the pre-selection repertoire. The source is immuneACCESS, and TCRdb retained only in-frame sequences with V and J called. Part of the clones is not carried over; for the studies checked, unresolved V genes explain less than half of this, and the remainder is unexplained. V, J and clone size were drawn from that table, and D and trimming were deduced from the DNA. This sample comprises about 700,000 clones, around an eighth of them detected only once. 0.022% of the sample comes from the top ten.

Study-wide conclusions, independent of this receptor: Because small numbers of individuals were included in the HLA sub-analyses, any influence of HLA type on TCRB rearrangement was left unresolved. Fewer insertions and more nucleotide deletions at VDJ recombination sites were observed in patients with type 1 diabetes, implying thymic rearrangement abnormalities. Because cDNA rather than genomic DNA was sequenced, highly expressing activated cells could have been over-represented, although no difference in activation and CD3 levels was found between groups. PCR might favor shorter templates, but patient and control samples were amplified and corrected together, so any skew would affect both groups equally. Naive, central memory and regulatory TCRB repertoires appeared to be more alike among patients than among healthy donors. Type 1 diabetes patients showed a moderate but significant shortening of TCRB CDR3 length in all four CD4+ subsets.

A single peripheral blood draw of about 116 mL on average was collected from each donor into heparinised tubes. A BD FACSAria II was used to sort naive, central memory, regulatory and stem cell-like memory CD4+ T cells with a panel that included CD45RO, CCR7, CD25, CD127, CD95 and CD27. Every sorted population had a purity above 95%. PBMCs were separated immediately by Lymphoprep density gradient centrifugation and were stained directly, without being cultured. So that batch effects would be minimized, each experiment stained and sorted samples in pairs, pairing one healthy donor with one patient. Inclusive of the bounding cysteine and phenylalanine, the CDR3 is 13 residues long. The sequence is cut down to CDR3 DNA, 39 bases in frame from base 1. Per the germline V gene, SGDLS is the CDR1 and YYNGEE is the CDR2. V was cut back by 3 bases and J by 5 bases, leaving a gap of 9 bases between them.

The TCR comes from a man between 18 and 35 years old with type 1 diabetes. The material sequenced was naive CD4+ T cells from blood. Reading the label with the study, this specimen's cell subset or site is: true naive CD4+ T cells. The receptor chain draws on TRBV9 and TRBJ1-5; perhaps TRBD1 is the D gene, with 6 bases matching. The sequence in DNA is TGTGCCAGCAGCGCTAGGGGGGATCAGCCCCAGCATTTT. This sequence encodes CASSARGDQPQHF.